Below, 7 T cell receptor beta chains from the same sample are listed, as sequenced in a study of esophageal squamous cell carcinoma under preoperative chemotherapy. MiXCR, run by TCRdb on the PCR reads, gives a single entry per CDR3 protein. The data show 1,200 or so distinct CDR3 sequences, just under 30% seen once. Documented time point: after preoperative PTX-NDP chemotherapy. The sample was taken from a patient given preoperative chemotherapy. The receptor set was obtained from a human donor with esophageal squamous cell carcinoma. The donor label of this sample is uncertain.

This clonotype rates as medium-sized. The J gene is TRBJ2-7, the V gene TRBV7-2, with no clear D. Germline CDR1 SGHTA, CDR2 FQGNSA. CDR3 length: 13 amino acids. V shed 1 base and J shed 0 bases, with 4 bases lying between them. CDR3 coding DNA: TGTGCCAGCAGCTTAGGGGTCTCCTACGAGCAGTACTTC. Its protein product is CASSLGVSYEQYF. Variable domain in full (rest from reference TRBV7-2 and TRBJ2-7): GAGVSQSPSNKVTEKGKDVELRCDPISGHTALYWYRQSLGQGLEFLIYFQGNSAPDKSGLPSDRFSAERTGGSVSTLTIQRTQQEDSAVYLCASSLGVSYEQYFGPGTRLTVT.

On this clonotype: Possible read error: a much larger clone is one base away. The chain recombines TRBV12-3 or TRBV12-4 with TRBJ1-2; D gene uncertain. V lost 6 bases, J lost 4 bases, and 9 bases lay in between. The length of the CDR3 is 12 residues. The CDR3 region has the DNA TGTGCCAGCAGGTCAACCGGCTATGGCTACACCTTC. It codes for CASRSTGYGYTF.

This clonotype is deemed large (0.1 to 1%). V and J are TRBV6-1 and TRBJ2-1; tentative D call: TRBD2 (6 bases). The CDR3 consists of 15 residues. Germline CDR1 reads MNHNS; CDR2 reads SASEGT. V was cut by 6 bases and J by 2 bases, with 14 bases left in between. CDR3 bases: TGTGCCAGCAGCACCCTAGCGTATACCTACAATGAGCAGTTCTTC. This codes for CASSTLAYTYNEQFF.

On this clonotype: The final CDR3 position lacks the conserved phenylalanine or tryptophan, pointing to a likely read error. The chain links TRBV6-1 to TRBJ2-3; TRBD2 agrees at 11 bases. This CDR3 spans 15 amino acids. Germline CDR1 and CDR2: MNHNS and SASEGT. CDR3: CAGRDRGLAEDTQYL. The CDR3 DNA reads as TGTGCCGGCAGGGACCGGGGACTAGCGGAAGATACGCAGTATTTG.

In its sample, this clonotype is medium-sized (0.01 to 0.1%). The J gene is TRBJ2-2, the V gene TRBV6-1; D remains unclear. The CDR3 consists of 13 residues. Germline assignment: CDR1 MNHNS and CDR2 SASEGT. Trimming took 8 bases from V and 7 from J, leaving 14 bases between them. The CDR3 DNA is TGTGCCAGCTTTGGTTCGGGCAGCGGGGAGCTGTTTTTT. It specifies CASFGSGSGELFF.

In this sample, this clonotype is large. The chain employs TRBV27 and TRBJ2-1, with TRBD2 matching over 11 bases. Per germline, CDR1 MNHEY and CDR2 SMNVEV (reference sequence). V lost 8 bases and J lost 5; bases outside the gene matches: 11. The CDR3 runs to 16 residues. The CDR3 DNA sequence: TGTGCCAGCGGACTCCTCGGGACTAGCGGAAACAATGAGCAGTTCTTC. This sequence encodes CASGLLGTSGNNEQFF.

By share, this clonotype counts as medium-sized. The J gene is TRBJ2-4, the V gene TRBV6-1; possibly TRBD1 or TRBD2 for D (5 bases each). Germline CDR1 is MNHNS and CDR2 is SASEGT. The CDR3 runs to 13 residues. V shed 5 bases and J shed 11 bases, with 16 bases lying between them. The CDR3 DNA sequence: TGTGCCAGCAGTCCTGAGGGGTTTGGTGTTCAGTACTTC. Translation: CASSPEGFGVQYF.